Below, 4 T cell receptor beta chains from the same sample are listed, as sequenced in a study of blood T cells in healthy people across ages. It was with a sample-barcoded 5' primer and a J-beta primer mix that a second PCR of about 6 to 11 cycles was run. From the 5' RACE reads, TCRdb called clonotypes with MiXCR, one entry per CDR3 protein. The repertoire holds about 670,000 distinct CDR3 sequences, with around two fifths as singletons. The source material was blood. The receptors were sampled from a man older than 75 in good health.

This clonotype was recorded at least ten times. This chain links TRBV7-2 with TRBJ2-5, with D possibly matching TRBD2 (6 bases). Between the trimmed V and J ends, which lost 4 bases and 1 base, there was a span of 13 bases. Looked up from germline, CDR1 is SGHTA and CDR2 is FQGNSA. The CDR3 is 15 residues long. The CDR3 DNA reads as TGTGCCAGCAGCTCGGCGGGGAGGCTCCAAGAGACCCAGTACTTC. The encoded protein is CASSSAGRLQETQYF.

The chain couples TRBV20-1 to TRBJ1-5; weak D call: TRBD1 (6 bases). This CDR3 contains 13 residues. The germline CDR1 and CDR2 sequences are DFQATT and SNEGSKA (reference sequence). V was pared by 6 bases and J by 3 bases, with 12 bases between. Here the CDR3 reads CSAPQGPNQPQHF. DNA of the CDR3: TGCAGTGCCCCTCAGGGGCCCAATCAGCCCCAGCATTTT.

The chain links TRBV5-1 to TRBJ2-7; 7 bases align to TRBD2. With V trimmed by 4 bases and J by 0 bases, 10 bases remained unmatched. The CDR3 runs 16 residues. CDR1 and CDR2 (germline): SGHRS, YFSETQ. CDR3 loop: CASSPAAGVLSYEQYF. CDR3 bases: TGCGCCAGCAGCCCAGCCGCGGGGGTCCTCTCCTACGAGCAGTACTTC.

The genes are TRBV20-1 and TRBJ2-1, with TRBD1 identical over 12 bases. The germline V gene encodes CDR1 DFQATT and CDR2 SNEGSKA (reference sequence). After removal of 5 bases from V and 6 bases from J, the junction contained 8 bases not matched to a gene. The CDR3 length is 15 residues. CDR3 residues: CSAEQGQGAFNEQFF. In DNA, the CDR3 is TGCAGTGCTGAGCAGGGACAGGGGGCGTTCAATGAGCAGTTCTTC.